At least ten counts were recorded for the clone carrying this T cell receptor (beta chain). What it binds is not known. The data are from a study of T-cell reconstitution after alpha-beta-depleted transplantation in children. Overall study results and limits: Newly produced T cells mostly accounted for T-cell counts and diversity one year post-transplant. The high TCRbeta diversity at day 60 in some patients came from surviving recipient T cells and thymic progenitors. Roughly two months post-transplant, alpha-beta T cells reportedly originated from several hundred graft clones that had expanded.

Unique molecular identifiers were used in preparing the TCRbeta library. MiXCR, run by TCRdb on the PCR reads, gives a single entry per CDR3 protein. The sample consists of some 190,000 distinct CDR3 sequences, approximately 10% of them appearing once. The CDR3 has 17 amino acids. J gave up 6 bases and V 5 bases, and 12 bases lay outside the gene matches. Germline assignment: CDR1 SGHRS and CDR2 YFSETQ. This sequence joins TRBV5-1 and TRBJ2-1, with 12 positions matching TRBD2. The TCR originated in a boy aged 2 to 10 with acute myeloid leukemia, due to receive a stem cell transplant. The specimen comprised PBMCs, sampled before TCRalphabeta/CD19-depleted stem cell transplant. CDR3 protein: CASRHGTSGPYLNEQFF. As DNA, the CDR3 is TGCGCCAGCAGACACGGGACTAGCGGGCCTTACCTCAATGAGCAGTTCTTC.